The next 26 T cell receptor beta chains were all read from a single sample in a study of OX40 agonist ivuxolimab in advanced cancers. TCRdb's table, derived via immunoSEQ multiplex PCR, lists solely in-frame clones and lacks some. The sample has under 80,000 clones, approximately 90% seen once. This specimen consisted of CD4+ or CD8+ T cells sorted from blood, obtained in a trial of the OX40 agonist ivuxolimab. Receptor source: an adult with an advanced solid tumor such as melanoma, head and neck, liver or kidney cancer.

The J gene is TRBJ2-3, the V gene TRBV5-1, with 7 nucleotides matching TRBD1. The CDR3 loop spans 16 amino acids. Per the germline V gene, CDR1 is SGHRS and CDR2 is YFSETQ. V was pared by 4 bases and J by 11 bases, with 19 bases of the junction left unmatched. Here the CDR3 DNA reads TGCGCCAGCAGCGTACTACCGGGACAGCGATCCAGAGGGCAGTATTTT. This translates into CASSVLPGQRSRGQYF.

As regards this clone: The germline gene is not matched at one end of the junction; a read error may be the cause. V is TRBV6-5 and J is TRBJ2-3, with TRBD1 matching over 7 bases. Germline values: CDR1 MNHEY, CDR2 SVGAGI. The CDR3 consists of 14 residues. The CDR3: CASRRDRSIDTQYF. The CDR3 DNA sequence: TGTGCCAGCAGGAGGGACAGAAGCATAGATACGCAGTATTTT.

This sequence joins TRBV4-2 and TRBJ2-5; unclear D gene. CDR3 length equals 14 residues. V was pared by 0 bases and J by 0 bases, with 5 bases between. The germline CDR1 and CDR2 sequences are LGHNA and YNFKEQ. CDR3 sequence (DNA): TGTGCCAGCAGCCAAGATAGGAACCAAGAGACCCAGTACTTC. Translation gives CASSQDRNQETQYF.

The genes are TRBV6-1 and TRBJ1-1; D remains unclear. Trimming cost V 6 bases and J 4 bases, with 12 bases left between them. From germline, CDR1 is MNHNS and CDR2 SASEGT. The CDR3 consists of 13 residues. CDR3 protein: CASRTDAATEAFF. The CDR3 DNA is TGTGCCAGCAGAACAGACGCCGCCACTGAAGCTTTCTTT.

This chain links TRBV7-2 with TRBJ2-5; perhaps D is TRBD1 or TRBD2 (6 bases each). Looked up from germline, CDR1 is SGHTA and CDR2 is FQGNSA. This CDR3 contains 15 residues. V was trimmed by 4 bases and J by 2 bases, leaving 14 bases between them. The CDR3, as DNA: TGTGCCAGCAGCTCCGGTAGGGGGGAACAAGAGACCCAGTACTTC. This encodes CASSSGRGEQETQYF.

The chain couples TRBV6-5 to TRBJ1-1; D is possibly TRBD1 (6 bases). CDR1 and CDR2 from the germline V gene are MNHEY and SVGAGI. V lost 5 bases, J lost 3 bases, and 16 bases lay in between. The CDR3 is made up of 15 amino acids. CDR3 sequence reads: CASSPYRDTHTEAFF. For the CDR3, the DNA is TGTGCCAGCAGTCCCTACCGGGACACCCACACTGAAGCTTTCTTT.

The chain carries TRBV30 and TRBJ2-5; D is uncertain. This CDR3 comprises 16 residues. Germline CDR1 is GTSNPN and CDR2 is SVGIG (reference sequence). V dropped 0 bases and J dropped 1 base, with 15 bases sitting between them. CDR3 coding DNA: TGTGCCTGGAGTGTTTTCCGATTCGACACCCAAGAGACCCAGTACTTC. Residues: CAWSVFRFDTQETQYF.

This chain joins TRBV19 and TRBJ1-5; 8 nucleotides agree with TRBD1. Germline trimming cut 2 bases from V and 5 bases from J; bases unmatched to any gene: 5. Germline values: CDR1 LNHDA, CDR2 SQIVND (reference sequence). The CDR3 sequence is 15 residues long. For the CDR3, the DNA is TGTGCCAGTAGTATAATGGACAGGGAGGATCAGCCCCAGCATTTT. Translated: CASSIMDREDQPQHF.

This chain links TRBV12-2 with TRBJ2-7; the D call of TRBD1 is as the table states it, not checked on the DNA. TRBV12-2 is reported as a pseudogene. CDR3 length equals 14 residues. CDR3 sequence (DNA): TGTGCAAGTCGCAACCGGGACAGACAAAACGAGCAGTACTTC. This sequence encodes CASRNRDRQNEQYF.

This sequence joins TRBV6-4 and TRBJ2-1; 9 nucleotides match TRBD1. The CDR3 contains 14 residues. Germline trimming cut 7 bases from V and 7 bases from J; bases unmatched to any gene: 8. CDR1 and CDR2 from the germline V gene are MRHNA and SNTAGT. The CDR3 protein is CASKRDRELNEQFF. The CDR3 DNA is TGTGCCAGCAAGCGGGACAGGGAATTGAATGAGCAGTTCTTC.

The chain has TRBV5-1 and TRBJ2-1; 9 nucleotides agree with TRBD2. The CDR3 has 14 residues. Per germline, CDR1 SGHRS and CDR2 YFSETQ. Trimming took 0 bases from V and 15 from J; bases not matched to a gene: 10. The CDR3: CASSLGRREGHRFF. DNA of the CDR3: TGCGCCAGCAGCTTGGGTAGGCGGGAGGGCCACAGGTTCTTC.

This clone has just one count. The CDR3 bases are TGTGCCTGGAGTGCGCAGCCGCAGGGCTTAGGTGGAAACACCATATATTTT. Its protein is CAWSAQPQGLGGNTIYF. The V call is TRBV30, the J call TRBJ1-3, with a weak D call TRBD1 (5 bases). Germline values: CDR1 GTSNPN, CDR2 SVGIG (reference sequence). V was trimmed by 1 base and J by 3 bases, leaving 19 bases between them. This CDR3 is built from 17 residues. Complete variable domain (other parts from reference TRBV30 and TRBJ1-3): SQTIHQWPATLVQPVGSPLSLECTVEGTSNPNLYWYRQAAGRGLQLLFYSVGIGQISSEVPQNLSASRPQDRQFILSSKKLLLSDSGFYLCAWSAQPQGLGGNTIYFGEGSWLTVV.

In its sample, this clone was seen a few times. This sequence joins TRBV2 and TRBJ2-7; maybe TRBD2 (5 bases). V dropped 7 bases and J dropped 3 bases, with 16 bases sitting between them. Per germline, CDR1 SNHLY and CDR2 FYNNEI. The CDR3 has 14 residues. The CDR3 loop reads CASTRTRDGYEQYF. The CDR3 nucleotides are TGTGCCAGCACCCGAACTAGAGACGGCTACGAGCAGTACTTC.

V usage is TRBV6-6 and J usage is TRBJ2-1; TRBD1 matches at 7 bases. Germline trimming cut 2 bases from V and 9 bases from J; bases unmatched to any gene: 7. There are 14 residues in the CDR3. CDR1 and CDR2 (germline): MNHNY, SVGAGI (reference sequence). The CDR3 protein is CASSYLGQIREQFF. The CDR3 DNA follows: TGTGCCAGCAGTTACCTGGGACAGATACGTGAGCAGTTCTTC.

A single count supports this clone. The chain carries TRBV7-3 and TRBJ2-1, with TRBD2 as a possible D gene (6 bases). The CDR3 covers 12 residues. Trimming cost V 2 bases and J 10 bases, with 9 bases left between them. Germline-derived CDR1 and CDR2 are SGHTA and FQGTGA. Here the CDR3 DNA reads TGTGCCAGCAGCTTACGGGCGGGAGAGCAGTTCTTC. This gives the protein CASSLRAGEQFF.

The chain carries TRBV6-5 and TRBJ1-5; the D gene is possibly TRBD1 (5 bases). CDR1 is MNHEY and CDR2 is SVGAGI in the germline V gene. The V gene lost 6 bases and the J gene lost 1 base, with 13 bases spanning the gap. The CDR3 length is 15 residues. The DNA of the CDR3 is TGTGCCAGCAGGGACGGGGGGGGAAGCAATCAGCCCCAGCATTTT. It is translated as CASRDGGGSNQPQHF.

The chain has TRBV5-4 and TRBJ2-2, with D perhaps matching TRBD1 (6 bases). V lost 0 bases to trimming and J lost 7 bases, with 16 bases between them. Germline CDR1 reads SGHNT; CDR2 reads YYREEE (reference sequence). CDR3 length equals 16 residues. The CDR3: CASSLDGTPSIGELFF. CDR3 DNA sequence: TGTGCCAGCAGCTTGGATGGGACACCATCTATCGGGGAGCTGTTTTTT.

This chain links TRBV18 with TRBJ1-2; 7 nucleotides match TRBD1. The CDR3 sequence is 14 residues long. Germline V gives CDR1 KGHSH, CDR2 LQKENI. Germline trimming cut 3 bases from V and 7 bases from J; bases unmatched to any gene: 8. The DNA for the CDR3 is TGTGCCAGCTCACCGAAGGACAGGTCGGGTGGCTACACCTTC. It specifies CASSPKDRSGGYTF.

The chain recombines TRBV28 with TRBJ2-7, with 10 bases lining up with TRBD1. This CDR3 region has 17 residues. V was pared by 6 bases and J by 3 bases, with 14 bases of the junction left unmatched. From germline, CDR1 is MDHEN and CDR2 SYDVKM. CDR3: CASRNQPGQGKFYEQYF. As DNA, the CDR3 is TGTGCCAGCAGGAACCAACCGGGACAGGGGAAATTCTACGAGCAGTACTTC.

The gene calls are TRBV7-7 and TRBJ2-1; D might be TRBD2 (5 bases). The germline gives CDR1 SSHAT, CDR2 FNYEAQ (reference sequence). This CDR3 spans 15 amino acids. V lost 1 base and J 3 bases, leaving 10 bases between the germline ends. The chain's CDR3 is CASSLGGGVYNEQFF. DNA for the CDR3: TGTGCCAGCAGCTTAGGAGGAGGAGTCTACAATGAGCAGTTCTTC.

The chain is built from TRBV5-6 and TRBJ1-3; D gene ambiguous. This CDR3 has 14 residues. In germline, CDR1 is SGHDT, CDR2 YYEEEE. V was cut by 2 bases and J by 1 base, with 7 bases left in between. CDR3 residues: CASSFQGSGNTIYF. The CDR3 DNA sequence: TGTGCCAGCAGCTTCCAAGGGTCTGGAAACACCATATATTTT. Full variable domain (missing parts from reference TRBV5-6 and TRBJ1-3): DAGVTQSPTHLIKTRGQQVTLRCSPKSGHDTVSWYQQALGQGPQFIFQYYEEEERQRGNFPDRFSGHQFPNYSSELNVNALLLGDSALYLCASSFQGSGNTIYFGEGSWLTVV.

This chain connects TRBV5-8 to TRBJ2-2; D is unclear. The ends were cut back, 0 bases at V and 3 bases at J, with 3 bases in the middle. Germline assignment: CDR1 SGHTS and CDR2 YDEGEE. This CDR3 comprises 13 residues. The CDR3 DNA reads TGTGCCAGCAGCTTGGGAGACACCGGGGAGCTGTTTTTT. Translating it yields CASSLGDTGELFF.

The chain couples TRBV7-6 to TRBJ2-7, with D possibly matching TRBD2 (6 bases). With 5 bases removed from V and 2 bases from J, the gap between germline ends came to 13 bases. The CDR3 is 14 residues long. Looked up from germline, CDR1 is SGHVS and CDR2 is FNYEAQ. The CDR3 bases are TGTGCCAGCAGCCGAGGAGGGCAGACCTACGAGCAGTACTTC. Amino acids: CASSRGGQTYEQYF.

CDR3 protein: CASSLATHTDTQYF. CDR3 nucleotide sequence: TGTGCCAGCAGCTTAGCGACCCACACAGATACGCAGTATTTT. The V call is TRBV7-6, the J call TRBJ2-3, with no clear D. V was cut by 0 bases and J by 2 bases, with 6 bases left in between. The CDR3 length is 14 residues. The V gene's germline CDR1 is SGHVS and CDR2 FNYEAQ.

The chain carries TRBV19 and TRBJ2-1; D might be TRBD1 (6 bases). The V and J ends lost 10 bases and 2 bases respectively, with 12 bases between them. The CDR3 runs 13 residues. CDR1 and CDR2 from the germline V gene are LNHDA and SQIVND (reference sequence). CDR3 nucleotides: TGTGCCACCACTCAGGGGCCCTACAATGAGCAGTTCTTC. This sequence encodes CATTQGPYNEQFF.

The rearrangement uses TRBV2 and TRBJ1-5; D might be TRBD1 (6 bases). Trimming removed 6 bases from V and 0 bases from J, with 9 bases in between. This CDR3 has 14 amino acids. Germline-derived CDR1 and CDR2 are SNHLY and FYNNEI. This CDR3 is CASSDRYSNQPQHF. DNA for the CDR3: TGTGCCAGCAGCGACAGGTATAGCAATCAGCCCCAGCATTTT.